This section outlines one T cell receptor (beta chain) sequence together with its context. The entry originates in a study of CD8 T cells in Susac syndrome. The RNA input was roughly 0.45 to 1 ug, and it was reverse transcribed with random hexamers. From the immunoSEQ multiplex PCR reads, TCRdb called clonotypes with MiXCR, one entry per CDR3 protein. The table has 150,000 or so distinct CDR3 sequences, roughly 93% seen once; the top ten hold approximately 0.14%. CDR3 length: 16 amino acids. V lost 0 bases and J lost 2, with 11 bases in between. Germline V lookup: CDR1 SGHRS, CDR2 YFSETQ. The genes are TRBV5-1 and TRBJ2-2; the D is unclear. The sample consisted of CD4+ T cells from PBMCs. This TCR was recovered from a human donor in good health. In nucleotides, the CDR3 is TGCGCCAGCAGCTTGGACTACCAAGCCAACACCGGGGAGCTGTTTTTT. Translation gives CASSLDYQANTGELFF.